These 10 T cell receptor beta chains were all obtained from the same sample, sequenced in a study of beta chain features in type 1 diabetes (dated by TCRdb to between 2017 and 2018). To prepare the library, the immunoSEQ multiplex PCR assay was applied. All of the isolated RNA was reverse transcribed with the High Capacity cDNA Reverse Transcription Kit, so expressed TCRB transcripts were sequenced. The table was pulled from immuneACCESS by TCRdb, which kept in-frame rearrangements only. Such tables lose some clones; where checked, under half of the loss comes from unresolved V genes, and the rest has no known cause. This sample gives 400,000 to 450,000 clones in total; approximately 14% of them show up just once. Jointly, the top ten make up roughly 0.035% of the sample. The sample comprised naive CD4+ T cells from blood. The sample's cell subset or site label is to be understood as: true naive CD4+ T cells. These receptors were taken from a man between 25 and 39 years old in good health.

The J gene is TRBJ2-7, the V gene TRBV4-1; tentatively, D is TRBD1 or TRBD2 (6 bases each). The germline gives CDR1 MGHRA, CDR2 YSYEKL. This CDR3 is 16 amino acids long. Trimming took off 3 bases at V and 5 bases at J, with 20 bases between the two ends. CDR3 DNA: TGCGCCAGCAGCCAGGTCTCGAGGGGGGCCCAGCACGAGCAGTACTTC. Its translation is CASSQVSRGAQHEQYF.

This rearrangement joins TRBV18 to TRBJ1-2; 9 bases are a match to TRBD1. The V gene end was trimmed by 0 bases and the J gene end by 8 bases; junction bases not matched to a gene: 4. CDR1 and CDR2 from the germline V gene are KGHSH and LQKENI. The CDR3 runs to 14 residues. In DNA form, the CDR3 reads TGTGCCAGCTCACCACCTGGGACAGGGAAGGGCTACACCTTC. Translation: CASSPPGTGKGYTF.

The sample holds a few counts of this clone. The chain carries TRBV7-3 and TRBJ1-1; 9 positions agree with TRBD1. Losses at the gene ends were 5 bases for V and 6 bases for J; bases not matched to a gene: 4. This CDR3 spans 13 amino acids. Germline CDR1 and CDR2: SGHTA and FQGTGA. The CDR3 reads CASSPGQGSEAFF. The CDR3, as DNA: TGTGCCAGCAGCCCGGGACAGGGCTCTGAAGCTTTCTTT.

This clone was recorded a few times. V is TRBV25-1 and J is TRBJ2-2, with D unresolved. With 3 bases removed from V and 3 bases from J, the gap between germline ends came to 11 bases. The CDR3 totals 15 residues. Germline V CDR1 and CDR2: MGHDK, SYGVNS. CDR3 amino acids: CASSDLSLDTGELFF. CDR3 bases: TGTGCCAGCAGTGACCTATCCCTCGACACCGGGGAGCTGTTTTTT.

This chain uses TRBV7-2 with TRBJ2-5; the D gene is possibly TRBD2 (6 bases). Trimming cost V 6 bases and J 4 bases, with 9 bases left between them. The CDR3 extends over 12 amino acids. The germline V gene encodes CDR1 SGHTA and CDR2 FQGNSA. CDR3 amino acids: CASSGGLETQYF. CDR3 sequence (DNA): TGTGCCAGCAGTGGGGGGTTAGAGACCCAGTACTTC.

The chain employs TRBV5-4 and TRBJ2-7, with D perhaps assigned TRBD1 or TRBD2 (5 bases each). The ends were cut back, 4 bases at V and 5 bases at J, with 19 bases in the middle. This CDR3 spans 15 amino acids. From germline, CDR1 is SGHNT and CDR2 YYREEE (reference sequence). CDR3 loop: CASSPTVRGPNEQYF. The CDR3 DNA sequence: TGTGCCAGCAGCCCGACAGTCAGAGGGCCCAACGAGCAGTACTTC.

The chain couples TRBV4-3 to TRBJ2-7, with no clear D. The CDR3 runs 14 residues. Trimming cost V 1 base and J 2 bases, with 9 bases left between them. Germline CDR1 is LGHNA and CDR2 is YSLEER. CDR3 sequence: CASSQGTFAYEQYV. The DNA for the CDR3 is TGCGCCAGCAGCCAAGGTACATTCGCCTACGAGCAGTACGTC.

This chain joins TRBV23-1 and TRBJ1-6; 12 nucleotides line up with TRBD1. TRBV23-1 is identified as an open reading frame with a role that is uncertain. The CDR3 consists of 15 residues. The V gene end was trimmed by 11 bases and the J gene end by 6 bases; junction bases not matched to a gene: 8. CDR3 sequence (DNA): TGCGCCGGGGGGGACAGGGGGCTAAGTAATTCACCCCTCCACTTT. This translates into CAGGDRGLSNSPLHF.

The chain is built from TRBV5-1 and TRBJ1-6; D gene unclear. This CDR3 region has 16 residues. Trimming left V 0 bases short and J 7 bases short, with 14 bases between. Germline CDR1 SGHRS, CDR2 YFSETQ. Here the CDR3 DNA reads TGCGCCAGCAGCTTGGAGGGTCACCGAAGAAATTCACCCCTCCACTTT. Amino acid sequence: CASSLEGHRRNSPLHF. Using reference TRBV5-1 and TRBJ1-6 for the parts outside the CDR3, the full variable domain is KAGVTQTPRYLIKTRGQQVTLSCSPISGHRSVSWYQQTPGQGLQFLFEYFSETQRNKGNFPGRFSGRQFSNSRSEMNVSTLELGDSALYLCASSLEGHRRNSPLHFGNGTRLTVT.

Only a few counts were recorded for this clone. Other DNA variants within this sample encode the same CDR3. CDR3 region: CASSPSEETQYF. The CDR3 nucleotides are TGTGCCAGCTCACCATCAGAAGAGACCCAGTACTTC. The chain has TRBV18 and TRBJ2-5; no definite D call. Germline V gives CDR1 KGHSH, CDR2 LQKENI. V was pared by 2 bases and J by 3 bases, with 4 bases between. The CDR3 has 12 amino acids.